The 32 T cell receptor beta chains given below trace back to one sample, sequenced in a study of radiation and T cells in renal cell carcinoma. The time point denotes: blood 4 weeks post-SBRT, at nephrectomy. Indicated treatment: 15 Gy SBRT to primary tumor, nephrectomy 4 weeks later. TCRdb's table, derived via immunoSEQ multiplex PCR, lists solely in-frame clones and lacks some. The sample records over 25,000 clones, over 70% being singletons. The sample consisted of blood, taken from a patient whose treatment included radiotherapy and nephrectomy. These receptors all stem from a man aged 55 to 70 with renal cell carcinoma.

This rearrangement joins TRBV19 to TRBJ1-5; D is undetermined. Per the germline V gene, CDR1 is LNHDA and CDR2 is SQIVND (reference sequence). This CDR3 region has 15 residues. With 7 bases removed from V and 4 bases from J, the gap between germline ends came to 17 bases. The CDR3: CASTLGHRPNQPQHF. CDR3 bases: TGTGCCAGTACCCTAGGTCACAGACCAAATCAGCCCCAGCATTTT. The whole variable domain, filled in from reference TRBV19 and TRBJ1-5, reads DGGITQSPKYLFRKEGQNVTLSCEQNLNHDAMYWYRQDPGQGLRLIYYSQIVNDFQKGDIAEGYSVSREKKESFPLTVTSAQKNPTAFYLCASTLGHRPNQPQHFGDGTRLSIL.

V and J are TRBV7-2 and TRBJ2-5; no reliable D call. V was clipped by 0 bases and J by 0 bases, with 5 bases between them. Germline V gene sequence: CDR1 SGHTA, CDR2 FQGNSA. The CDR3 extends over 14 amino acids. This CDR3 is CASSLAAYQETQYF. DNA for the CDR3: TGTGCCAGCAGCTTAGCGGCGTACCAAGAGACCCAGTACTTC.

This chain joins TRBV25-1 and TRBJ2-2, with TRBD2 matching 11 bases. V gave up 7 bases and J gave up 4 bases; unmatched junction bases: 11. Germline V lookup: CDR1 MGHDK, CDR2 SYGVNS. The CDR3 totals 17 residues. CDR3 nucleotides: TGTGCCAGCACCCAAACCGGACTAGCGGGTTTCACCGGGGAGCTGTTTTTT. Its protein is CASTQTGLAGFTGELFF.

The CDR3 region has the DNA TGTGCCAGCAGTGAACCGTCACAGGGTACCTCTGAAAAACTGTTTTTT. Amino acid sequence: CASSEPSQGTSEKLFF. This sequence joins TRBV25-1 and TRBJ1-4; tentative D call: TRBD1 (6 bases). This CDR3 is built from 16 residues. Looked up from germline, CDR1 is MGHDK and CDR2 is SYGVNS. V shed 2 bases and J shed 7 bases, with 17 bases lying between them.

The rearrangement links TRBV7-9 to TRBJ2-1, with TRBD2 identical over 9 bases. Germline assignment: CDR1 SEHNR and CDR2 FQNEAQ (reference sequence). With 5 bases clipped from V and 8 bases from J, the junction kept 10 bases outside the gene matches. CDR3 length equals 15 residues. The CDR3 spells CASSPRASGEDEQFF. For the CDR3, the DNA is TGTGCCAGCAGCCCCCGGGCTAGCGGGGAAGATGAGCAGTTCTTC.

DNA of the CDR3: TGCGCCAGCAGCGGGACAGGTTTAAACGAAAAACTGTTTTTT. Translation: CASSGTGLNEKLFF. The chain recombines TRBV5-1 with TRBJ1-4, with 8 bases that match TRBD1. V was pared by 4 bases and J by 8 bases, with 7 bases of the junction left unmatched. The CDR3 totals 14 residues. The germline gives CDR1 SGHRS, CDR2 YFSETQ.

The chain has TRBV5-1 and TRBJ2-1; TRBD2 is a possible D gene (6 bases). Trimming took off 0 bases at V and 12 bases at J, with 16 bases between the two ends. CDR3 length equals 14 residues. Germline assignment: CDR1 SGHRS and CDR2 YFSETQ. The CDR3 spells CASSLEAPLGGQFF. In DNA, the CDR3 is TGCGCCAGCAGCTTGGAAGCCCCACTGGGAGGGCAGTTCTTC.

The CDR3 DNA follows: TGTGCCAGCAGCTTAGGGGCGGGAGGAGACTACGAGCAGTACTTC. Its protein product is CASSLGAGGDYEQYF. This chain uses TRBV7-7 with TRBJ2-7; 8 bases are shared with TRBD2. Trimming cost V 1 base and J 3 bases; bases outside gene matches: 5. From germline, CDR1 is SSHAT and CDR2 FNYEAQ (reference sequence). This CDR3 region has 15 residues.

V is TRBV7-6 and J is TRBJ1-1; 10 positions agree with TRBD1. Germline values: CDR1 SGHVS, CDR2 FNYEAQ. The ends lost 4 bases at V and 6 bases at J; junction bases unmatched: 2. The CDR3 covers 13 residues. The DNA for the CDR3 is TGTGCCAGCAGCTACGGGACAGGGGCTGAAGCTTTCTTT. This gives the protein CASSYGTGAEAFF.

CDR3 sequence reads: CASSLVYGRPNTGELFF. The DNA of the CDR3 is TGCGCCAGCAGCTTGGTATATGGACGGCCGAACACCGGGGAGCTGTTTTTT. The chain links TRBV5-1 to TRBJ2-2; D gene unclear. From germline, CDR1 is SGHRS and CDR2 YFSETQ. The V gene lost 0 bases and the J gene lost 0 bases, with 12 bases spanning the gap. This CDR3 has 17 residues.

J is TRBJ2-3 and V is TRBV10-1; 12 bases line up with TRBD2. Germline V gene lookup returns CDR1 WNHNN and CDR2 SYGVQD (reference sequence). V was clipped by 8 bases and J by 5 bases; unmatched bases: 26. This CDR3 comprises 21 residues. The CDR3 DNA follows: TGCGCCAGCCCCTTATCTAGCGGGAGGGCGTCTCGGGTTGCCAGGGGAGATACGCAGTATTTT. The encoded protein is CASPLSSGRASRVARGDTQYF.

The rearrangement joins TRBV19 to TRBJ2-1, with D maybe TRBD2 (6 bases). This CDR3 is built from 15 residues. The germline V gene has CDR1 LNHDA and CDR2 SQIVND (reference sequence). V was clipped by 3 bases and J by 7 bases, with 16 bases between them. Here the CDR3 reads CASSILTTSQNEQFF. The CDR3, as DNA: TGTGCCAGTAGTATCTTAACAACTAGCCAAAATGAGCAGTTCTTC.

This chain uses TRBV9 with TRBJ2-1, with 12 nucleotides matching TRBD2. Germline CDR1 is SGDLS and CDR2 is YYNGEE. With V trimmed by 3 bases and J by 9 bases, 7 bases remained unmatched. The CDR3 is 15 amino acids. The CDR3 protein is CASSGTTSGSGEQFF. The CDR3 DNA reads TGTGCCAGCAGCGGAACGACTAGCGGGAGCGGTGAGCAGTTCTTC. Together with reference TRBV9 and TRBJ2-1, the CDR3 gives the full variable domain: DSGVTQTPKHLITATGQRVTLRCSPRSGDLSVYWYQQSLDQGLQFLIQYYNGEERAKGNILERFSAQQFPDLHSELNLSSLELGDSALYFCASSGTTSGSGEQFFGPGTRLTVL.

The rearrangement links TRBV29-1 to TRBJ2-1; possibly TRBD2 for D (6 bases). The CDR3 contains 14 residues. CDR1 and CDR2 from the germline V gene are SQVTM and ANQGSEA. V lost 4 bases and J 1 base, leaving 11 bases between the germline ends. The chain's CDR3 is CSVVSGTSYNEQFF. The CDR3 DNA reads TGCAGCGTTGTCTCCGGGACTTCCTACAATGAGCAGTTCTTC.

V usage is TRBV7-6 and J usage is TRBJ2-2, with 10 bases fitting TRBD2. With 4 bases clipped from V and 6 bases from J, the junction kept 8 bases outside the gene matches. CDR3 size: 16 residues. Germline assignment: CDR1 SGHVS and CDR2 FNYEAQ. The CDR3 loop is CASSYLAGVLAGELFF. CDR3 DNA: TGTGCCAGCAGCTATCTAGCGGGAGTGTTAGCCGGGGAGCTGTTTTTT. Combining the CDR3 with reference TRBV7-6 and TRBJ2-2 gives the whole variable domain GAGVSQSPRYKVTKRGQDVALRCDPISGHVSLYWYRQALGQGPEFLTYFNYEAQQDKSGLPNDRFSAERPEGSISTLTIQRTEQRDSAMYRCASSYLAGVLAGELFFGEGSRLTVL.

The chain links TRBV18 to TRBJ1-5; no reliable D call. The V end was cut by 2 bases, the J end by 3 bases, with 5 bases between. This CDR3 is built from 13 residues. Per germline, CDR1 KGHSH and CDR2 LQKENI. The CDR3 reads CASSPEINQPQHF. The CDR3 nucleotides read TGTGCCAGCTCACCAGAGATCAATCAGCCCCAGCATTTT.

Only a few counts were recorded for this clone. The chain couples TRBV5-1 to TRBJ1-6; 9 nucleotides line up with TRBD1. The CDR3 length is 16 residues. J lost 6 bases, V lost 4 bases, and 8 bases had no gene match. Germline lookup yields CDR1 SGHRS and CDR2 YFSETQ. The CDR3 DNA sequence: TGCGCCAGCAGCGATCTTGGGACAGGGCTTAATTCACCCCTCCACTTT. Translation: CASSDLGTGLNSPLHF.

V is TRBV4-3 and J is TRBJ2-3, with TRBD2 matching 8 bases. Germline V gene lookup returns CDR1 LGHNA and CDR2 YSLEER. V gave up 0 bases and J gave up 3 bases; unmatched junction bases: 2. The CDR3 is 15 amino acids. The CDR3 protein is CASSQDPGGTDTQYF. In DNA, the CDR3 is TGCGCCAGCAGCCAAGACCCGGGAGGGACAGATACGCAGTATTTT.

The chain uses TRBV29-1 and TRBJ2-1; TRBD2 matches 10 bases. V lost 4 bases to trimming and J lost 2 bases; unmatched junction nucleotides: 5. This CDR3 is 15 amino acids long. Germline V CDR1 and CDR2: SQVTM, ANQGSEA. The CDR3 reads CSVGRTSGTYNEQFF. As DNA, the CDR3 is TGCAGCGTTGGTCGGACTAGCGGAACCTACAATGAGCAGTTCTTC.

CDR3 loop: CASSIEGGWANQPQHF. In DNA form, the CDR3 reads TGTGCCAGTAGTATCGAGGGCGGGTGGGCGAATCAGCCCCAGCATTTT. The chain is built from TRBV19 and TRBJ1-5; D is uncertain. The germline V and J ends were trimmed by 3 bases and 4 bases, with 16 bases remaining between them. The CDR3 contains 16 residues. Germline V CDR1 and CDR2: LNHDA, SQIVND (reference sequence).

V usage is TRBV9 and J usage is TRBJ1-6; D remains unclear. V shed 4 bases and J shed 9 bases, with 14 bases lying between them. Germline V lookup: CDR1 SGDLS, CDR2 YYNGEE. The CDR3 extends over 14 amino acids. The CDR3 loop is CASSSGLGGSPLHF. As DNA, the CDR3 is TGTGCCAGCAGCTCCGGGTTAGGAGGTTCACCCCTCCACTTT.

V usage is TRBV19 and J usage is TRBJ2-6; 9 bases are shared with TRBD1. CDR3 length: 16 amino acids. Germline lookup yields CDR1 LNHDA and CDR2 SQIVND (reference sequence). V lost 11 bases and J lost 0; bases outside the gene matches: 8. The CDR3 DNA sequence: TGTGCCGCAATGGGACAGGGCGTCTCTGGGGCCAACGTCCTGACTTTC. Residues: CAAMGQGVSGANVLTF.

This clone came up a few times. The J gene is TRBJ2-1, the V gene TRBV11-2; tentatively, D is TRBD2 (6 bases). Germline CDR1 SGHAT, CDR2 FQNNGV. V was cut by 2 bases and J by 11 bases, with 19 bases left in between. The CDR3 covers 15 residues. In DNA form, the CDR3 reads TGTGCCAGCAGCTTAATTGTGATGCGCGGGGTGAAGCAGTTCTTC. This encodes CASSLIVMRGVKQFF. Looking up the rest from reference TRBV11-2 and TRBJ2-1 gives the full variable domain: EAGVAQSPRYKIIEKRQSVAFWCNPISGHATLYWYQQILGQGPKLLIQFQNNGVVDDSQLPKDRFSAERLKGVDSTLKIQPAKLEDSAVYLCASSLIVMRGVKQFFGPGTRLTVL.

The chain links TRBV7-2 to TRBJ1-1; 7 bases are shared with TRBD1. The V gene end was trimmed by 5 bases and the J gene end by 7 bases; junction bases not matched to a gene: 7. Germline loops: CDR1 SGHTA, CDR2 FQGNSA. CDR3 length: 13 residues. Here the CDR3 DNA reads TGTGCCAGCAGCCCGGGACAGAAACTTGAAGCTTTCTTT. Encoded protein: CASSPGQKLEAFF.

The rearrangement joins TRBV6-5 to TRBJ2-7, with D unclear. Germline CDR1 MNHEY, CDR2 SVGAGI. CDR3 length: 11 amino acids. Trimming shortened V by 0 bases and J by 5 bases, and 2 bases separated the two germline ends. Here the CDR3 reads CASSYSDEQYF. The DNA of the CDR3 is TGTGCCAGCAGTTACTCTGACGAGCAGTACTTC.

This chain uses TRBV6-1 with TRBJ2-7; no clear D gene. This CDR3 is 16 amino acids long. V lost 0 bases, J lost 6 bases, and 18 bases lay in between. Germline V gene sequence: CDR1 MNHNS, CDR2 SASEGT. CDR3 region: CASSEALHSGKGEQYF. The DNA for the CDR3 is TGTGCCAGCAGTGAAGCCCTACATTCTGGAAAGGGCGAGCAGTACTTC.

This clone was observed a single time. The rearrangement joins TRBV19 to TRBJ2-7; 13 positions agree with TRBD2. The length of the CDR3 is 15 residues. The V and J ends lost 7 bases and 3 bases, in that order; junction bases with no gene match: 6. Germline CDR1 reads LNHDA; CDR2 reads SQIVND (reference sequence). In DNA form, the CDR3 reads TGTGCCAGTAAACCGGGACTAGCGGGGATCTACGAGCAGTACTTC. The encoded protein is CASKPGLAGIYEQYF.

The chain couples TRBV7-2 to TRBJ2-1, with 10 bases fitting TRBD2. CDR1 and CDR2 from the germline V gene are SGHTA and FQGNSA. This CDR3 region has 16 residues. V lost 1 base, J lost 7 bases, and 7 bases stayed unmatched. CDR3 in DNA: TGTGCCAGCAGCTTAGTCGCTAGCGGGAGTGGGAATGAGCAGTTCTTC. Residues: CASSLVASGSGNEQFF.

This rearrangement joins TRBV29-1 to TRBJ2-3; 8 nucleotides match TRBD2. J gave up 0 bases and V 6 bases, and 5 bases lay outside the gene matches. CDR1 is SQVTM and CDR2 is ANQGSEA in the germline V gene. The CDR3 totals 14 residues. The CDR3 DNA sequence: TGCAGCGTGGAGCGGGAGTCTAGCACAGATACGCAGTATTTT. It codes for CSVERESSTDTQYF.

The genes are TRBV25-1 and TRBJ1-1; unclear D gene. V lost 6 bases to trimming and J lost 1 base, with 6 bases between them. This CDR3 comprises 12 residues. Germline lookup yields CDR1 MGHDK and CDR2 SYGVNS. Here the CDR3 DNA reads TGTGCCAGCAGACTGGGGAACACTGAAGCTTTCTTT. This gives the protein CASRLGNTEAFF.

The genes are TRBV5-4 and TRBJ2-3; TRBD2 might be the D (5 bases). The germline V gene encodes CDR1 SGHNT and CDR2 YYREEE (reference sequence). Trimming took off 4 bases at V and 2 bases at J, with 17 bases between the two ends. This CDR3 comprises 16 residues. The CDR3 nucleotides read TGTGCCAGCAGCCCCGCGAGGAGCGGCCACACAGATACGCAGTATTTT. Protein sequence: CASSPARSGHTDTQYF.

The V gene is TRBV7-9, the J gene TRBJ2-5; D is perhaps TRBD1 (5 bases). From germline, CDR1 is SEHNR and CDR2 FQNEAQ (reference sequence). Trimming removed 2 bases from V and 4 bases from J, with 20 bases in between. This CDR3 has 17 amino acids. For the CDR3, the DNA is TGTGCCAGCAGCTTAAGGGCTGGGGCCCCGGTAGGAGAGACCCAGTACTTC. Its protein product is CASSLRAGAPVGETQYF. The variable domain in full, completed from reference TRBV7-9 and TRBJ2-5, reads DTGVSQNPRHKITKRGQNVTFRCDPISEHNRLYWYRQTLGQGPEFLTYFQNEAQLEKSRLLSDRFSAERPKGSFSTLEIQRTEQGDSAMYLCASSLRAGAPVGETQYFGPGTRLLVL.